Presented here are 6 T cell receptor beta chains from one specimen sequenced in a study of blood T cell repertoires in COVID-19. This table comes from immunoSEQ multiplex PCR, and its TCRdb copy is limited to in-frame clones, with some not included. The table lists around 450,000 clones, roughly 85% of them singletons. Sequencing used PBMCs or T cells enriched from blood (not recorded which). The receptors shown here come from a woman aged 18 to 35 with acute COVID-19.

The rearrangement links TRBV30 to TRBJ1-2; possible D gene TRBD1, 5 bases. The CDR3 runs 12 residues. Trimming pared 4 bases from V and 5 bases from J, leaving 11 bases between. CDR1 GTSNPN and CDR2 SVGIG come from the germline V gene (reference sequence). CDR3 DNA: TGTGCCTGGATGGTCCCAGGGTATGGCTACACCTTC. Protein: CAWMVPGYGYTF.

The chain carries TRBV3-1 (or the pseudogene TRBV3-2) and TRBJ2-1; 7 bases are shared with TRBD2. CDR3 length: 17 residues. The germline gives CDR1 LGHDT, CDR2 YNNKEL (reference sequence). J lost 10 bases, V lost 3 bases, and 18 bases had no gene match. DNA for the CDR3: TGTGCCAGCAGCCACCTAGAGAAGCACGGGAGGTCGGGGGAGCAGTTCTTC. Its protein product is CASSHLEKHGRSGEQFF.

The J gene is TRBJ2-7, the V gene TRBV19; 12 nucleotides agree with TRBD2. The V gene's germline CDR1 is LNHDA and CDR2 SQIVND (reference sequence). The CDR3 spans 14 residues. Trimming removed 7 bases from V and 6 bases from J; junction bases left unmatched: 7. The CDR3, as DNA: TGTGCCAGTAATCCTGGGACTAGCGGGCTCGAGCAGTACTTC. Protein product: CASNPGTSGLEQYF.

This clone was counted only a few times. As DNA, the CDR3 is TGCGCCAGCGCTGAGGGGGCAGGGACAGCGTATGAGCAGTTCTTC. Its translation is CASAEGAGTAYEQFF. The chain couples TRBV5-1 to TRBJ2-1; the match to TRBD1 covers 7 bases. Germline V gene data show CDR1 as SGHRS and CDR2 as YFSETQ. The CDR3 sequence is 15 residues long. V shed 7 bases and J 8 bases; nucleotides not matched to a gene: 15. The full variable domain, with the rest looked up from reference TRBV5-1 and TRBJ2-1, is KAGVTQTPRYLIKTRGQQVTLSCSPISGHRSVSWYQQTPGQGLQFLFEYFSETQRNKGNFPGRFSGRQFSNSRSEMNVSTLELGDSALYLCASAEGAGTAYEQFFGPGTRLTVL.

The genes are TRBV3-1 (or the pseudogene TRBV3-2) and TRBJ2-2; 11 bases map to TRBD2. V lost 4 bases to trimming and J lost 4 bases; unmatched junction nucleotides: 5. The CDR3 is 16 residues long. Germline V gives CDR1 LGHDT, CDR2 YNNKEL (reference sequence). The CDR3 DNA reads TGTGCCAGCAGCCTAGGGACTAGCGGAACCACCGGGGAGCTGTTTTTT. Residues: CASSLGTSGTTGELFF.

This clone was picked up one time. This sequence joins TRBV19 and TRBJ1-4; 7 nucleotides line up with TRBD1. The CDR3 runs to 14 residues. Germline V lookup: CDR1 LNHDA, CDR2 SQIVND (reference sequence). V trimming: 8 bases; J trimming: 4 bases; junction bases outside the gene matches: 7. The CDR3 DNA follows: TGTGCCAGTTTGACAGGGCCTCTTAATGAAAAACTGTTTTTT. This gives the protein CASLTGPLNEKLFF.